These 20 T cell receptor beta chains were all obtained from the same sample, sequenced in a study of T cells in women clearing cervical HPV infection. TCRdb's copy holds only in-frame clones and misses some; the assay was immunoSEQ multiplex PCR. The table for this sample gives about 19,000 clones. What was sequenced was blood buffy coat. The receptors shown here come from a woman between 18 and 70 years old with a cervical HPV16 infection that either progressed to CIN3+ or cleared (not recorded which).

A word on this clone: The read falls 3 residues short of the CDR3 end, and the missing part is taken from the germline J gene. J is TRBJ1-4 and V is TRBV19; TRBD1 matches 10 bases. The CDR3 spans 17 residues. Germline V gene data show CDR1 as LNHDA and CDR2 as SQIVND (reference sequence). The part of the CDR3 DNA that was read is TGTGCCAGTAGCCTGAGACAGGGGGCTTCTGGGGCCAACGTA. Encoded protein: CASSLRQGASGANV. The full CDR3 reads CASSLRQGASGANVLFF. Drawing the rest from reference TRBV19 and TRBJ1-4, the complete variable domain is DGGITQSPKYLFRKEGQNVTLSCEQNLNHDAMYWYRQDPGQGLRLIYYSQIVNDFQKGDIAEGYSVSREKKESFPLTVTSAQKNPTAFYLCASSLRQGASGANVLFFGSGTQLSVL.

With regard to this clone: Read data end 3 residues before the CDR3 end; the end is taken from the germline J gene. This chain links TRBV7-3 with TRBJ2-1; TRBD2 agrees at 7 bases. V shed 5 bases and J 4 bases; nucleotides not matched to a gene: 5. In germline, CDR1 is SGHTA, CDR2 FQGTGA. CDR3 length: 14 residues. CDR3 bases read: TGTGCCAGCAGCGGTGGGGGGGGTTACAATGAG. Protein sequence: CASSGGGGYNE. The whole CDR3 is CASSGGGGYNEQFF.

Partial CDR3 DNA: TGTGCTAGTGGGGAAGGACAGTTCCCCTACGAG. This codes for CASGEGQFPYE. In full, the CDR3 is CASGEGQFPYEQYF. The chain is built from TRBV12-5 and TRBJ2-7; D possibly corresponds to TRBD1 (6 bases). The missing CDR3 end, 3 residues past where the read stops, is filled in from the germline J gene. V was trimmed by 6 bases and J by 2 bases, leaving 14 bases between them. Germline V gene sequence: CDR1 LGHNT, CDR2 FRNRAP. CDR3 length equals 14 residues.

Of note for this clone: The CDR3 is cut off 3 residues early in the read; its end comes from the germline J gene. This chain connects TRBV7-9 to TRBJ2-1; 8 nucleotides line up with TRBD2. Germline V gene sequence: CDR1 SEHNR, CDR2 FQNEAQ (reference sequence). The CDR3 is 15 amino acids. The junction had 12 bases not matched to a gene; V was cut back by 5 bases and J by 9 bases. CDR3 DNA, as far as it was read: TGTGCCAGCAGCGAGGAAGGACTAGCAGGAAGTGAG. Its translation is CASSEEGLAGSE. The complete CDR3 protein is CASSEEGLAGSEQFF. The full variable domain, with the rest looked up from reference TRBV7-9 and TRBJ2-1, is DTGVSQNPRHKITKRGQNVTFRCDPISEHNRLYWYRQTLGQGPEFLTYFQNEAQLEKSRLLSDRFSAERPKGSFSTLEIQRTEQGDSAMYLCASSEEGLAGSEQFFGPGTRLTVL.

On this clone: The read is 3 residues too short to cover the CDR3 end, so that end is filled in from the germline J gene. This chain links TRBV30 with TRBJ2-7; D is perhaps TRBD1 or TRBD2 (5 bases each). This CDR3 is 13 amino acids long. CDR1 and CDR2 from the germline V gene are GTSNPN and SVGIG (reference sequence). The ends were cut back, 4 bases at V and 6 bases at J, with 16 bases in the middle. The CDR3 here is CAWKNMRGAEQYF. Incomplete CDR3 DNA: TGTGCCTGGAAAAACATGAGGGGTGCCGAG.

Of note for this clone: The CDR3 end is not reached by the read, which stops 3 residues before it; the germline J gene fills it in. V is TRBV18 and J is TRBJ2-3; 8 nucleotides agree with TRBD1. The germline CDR1 and CDR2 sequences are KGHSH and LQKENI. This CDR3 has 16 residues. CDR3 DNA (partial): TGTGCCAGCTCACCAGTGACAGGGGAATACCAAGAGACG. Translation gives CASSPVTGEYQET. The whole CDR3 sequence is CASSPVTGEYQETQYF.

The CDR3 protein is CASSDRVSETAFF. The CDR3 bases that were read are TGTGCCAGCAGTGACAGGGTATCGGAGACA. This chain joins TRBV2 and TRBJ1-1, with D possibly TRBD1 on 5 matching bases. The CDR3 extends 3 residues past the end of the read, so its final part is completed from the germline J gene. CDR3 size: 13 residues. CDR1 and CDR2 from the germline V gene are SNHLY and FYNNEI. The full variable domain, in which reference TRBV2 and TRBJ1-1 provide the parts outside the CDR3, is EPEVTQTPSHQVTQMGQEVILRCVPISNHLYFYWYRQILGQKVEFLVSFYNNEISEKSEIFDDQFSVERPDGSNFTLKIRSTKLEDSAMYFCASSDRVSETAFFGQGTRLTVV.

Points on this clone: Sequencing ends 3 residues short of the CDR3 end; the germline J gene provides the rest. The rearrangement joins TRBV30 to TRBJ2-1; tentatively, D is TRBD2 (5 bases). Trimming left V 3 bases short and J 5 bases short, with 5 bases between. The CDR3 runs 11 residues. The germline CDR1 and CDR2 sequences are GTSNPN and SVGIG (reference sequence). Partial CDR3 DNA: TGTGCCTGGAGGAGGGACAATGAG. Translated: CAWRRDNE. From start to end, the CDR3 is CAWRRDNEQFF. The full variable domain, rest sourced from reference TRBV30 and TRBJ2-1, is SQTIHQWPATLVQPVGSPLSLECTVEGTSNPNLYWYRQAAGRGLQLLFYSVGIGQISSEVPQNLSASRPQDRQFILSSKKLLLSDSGFYLCAWRRDNEQFFGPGTRLTVL.

In the case of this clone: The sequenced fragment ends 3 residues before the CDR3 boundary, so the rest is inferred from the germline J gene. The chain carries TRBV4-2 and TRBJ2-2; TRBD2 is a possible D gene (5 bases). Trimming stripped 10 bases from V and 1 base from J, with 16 bases between. This CDR3 has 15 residues. Germline CDR1 and CDR2: LGHNA and YNFKEQ. CDR3 protein: CATETGEMNTGELFF. The sequenced part of the CDR3 DNA is TGTGCCACCGAGACCGGGGAAATGAACACCGGGGAG.

A word on this clone: The sequence runs out 3 residues before the end of the CDR3; the remainder is reconstructed from the germline J gene. The V gene is TRBV20-1, the J gene TRBJ2-1, with 7 bases lining up with TRBD2. V dropped 1 base and J dropped 4; count of bases not matched to a gene: 7. The CDR3 contains 15 residues. Germline lookup yields CDR1 DFQATT and CDR2 SNEGSKA (reference sequence). CDR3 DNA (partial): TGCAGTGCTAGAGCCAGCGGGGAAGCGTACAATGAG. Translated: CSARASGEAYNE. In full, the CDR3 is CSARASGEAYNEQFF.

The DNA read from the CDR3 is TGCAGTGCTCCCATTCACGGACTAGCGGGGGGCTCGAGCTCCTACAATGAG. This sequence encodes CSAPIHGLAGGSSSYNE. The CDR3 in full is CSAPIHGLAGGSSSYNEQFF. The chain employs TRBV20-1 and TRBJ2-1, with 14 positions matching TRBD2. The read stops 3 residues short of the end of the CDR3; the missing end is completed from the germline J gene. The V and J ends lost 5 bases and 0 bases, in that order; junction bases with no gene match: 15. This CDR3 region has 20 residues. From germline, CDR1 is DFQATT and CDR2 SNEGSKA (reference sequence).

For this clone: The CDR3 end lies 3 residues beyond the end of the read and is filled in from the germline J gene. The gene calls are TRBV6-2 or TRBV6-3 and TRBJ2-7; tentative D call: TRBD2 (5 bases). The germline CDR1 and CDR2 sequences are MNHEY and SVGEGT. This CDR3 spans 13 amino acids. V was trimmed by 6 bases and J by 6 bases, leaving 15 bases between them. CDR3 sequence: CASSFISGREQYF. The CDR3 bases that were read are TGTGCCAGCAGCTTTATAAGCGGCCGCGAG.

Points on this clone: The missing CDR3 end, 3 residues past where the read stops, is filled in from the germline J gene. The V gene is TRBV29-1, the J gene TRBJ2-5; 10 bases are a match to TRBD2. CDR3 length equals 13 residues. The germline gives CDR1 SQVTM, CDR2 ANQGSEA. V lost 5 bases to trimming and J lost 5 bases; unmatched junction nucleotides: 5. The sequenced CDR3 bases are TGCAGCGTTTCCAGTAGCGGGGGGGAGACC. This sequence encodes CSVSSSGGET. The CDR3 as a whole reads CSVSSSGGETQYF.

With respect to this clone: Coverage ceases 3 residues before the CDR3 finishes, and the germline J gene fills in the end. J is TRBJ2-4 and V is TRBV5-5, with 8 bases lining up with TRBD1. The germline V gene encodes CDR1 SGHKS and CDR2 YYEKEE (reference sequence). The length of the CDR3 is 14 residues. The DNA read from the CDR3 is TGTGCCAGCAGCTTGGCCTTCAGGGGGCATGGT. Protein product: CASSLAFRGHG. The CDR3 in its entirety is CASSLAFRGHGQYF.

As for this clone: The read falls 3 residues short of the CDR3 end, and the missing part is taken from the germline J gene. This chain connects TRBV7-6 to TRBJ2-2; 8 nucleotides match TRBD1. There are 17 residues in the CDR3. CDR1 is SGHVS and CDR2 is FNYEAQ in the germline V gene. The CDR3 loop reads CASSLDSRGPTNEKLFF. The sequenced part of the CDR3 DNA is TGTGCCAGCAGCTTAGATTCCAGGGGGCCGACTAATGAAAAG.

In the case of this clone: The sequenced fragment ends 3 residues before the CDR3 boundary, so the rest is inferred from the germline J gene. The chain links TRBV6-2 or TRBV6-3 to TRBJ1-2, with D possibly being TRBD1 (6 bases). CDR1 MNHEY and CDR2 SVGEGT come from the germline V gene. The CDR3 runs 14 residues. CDR3 sequence reads: CASKRDRKPYDYTF. The DNA read from the CDR3 is TGTGCCAGCAAACGCGACAGGAAACCCTACGAC.

Note on this clone: The read finishes 3 residues shy of the CDR3 end, and the germline J gene is used to complete it. The rearrangement joins TRBV5-1 to TRBJ2-3; a possible D gene is TRBD1 (6 bases). The germline V gene encodes CDR1 SGHRS and CDR2 YFSETQ. This CDR3 spans 14 amino acids. Between the trimmed V and J ends, which lost 2 bases and 1 base, there was a span of 8 bases. The CDR3 sequence is CASSFEGGTDTQYF. The covered CDR3 bases are TGCGCCAGCAGCTTCGAGGGGGGCACAGATACG.

A word on this clone: The read terminates 3 residues ahead of where the CDR3 ends, so the germline J gene completes it. V gene TRBV5-1 combines with J gene TRBJ2-4; 7 positions agree with TRBD1. The CDR3 loop spans 16 amino acids. The germline V gene has CDR1 SGHRS and CDR2 YFSETQ. Here the CDR3 reads CASSIQGTPGNYGQYF. The part of the CDR3 DNA that was read is TGCGCCAGCAGCATACAGGGGACGCCGGGCAACTATGGT.

Points on this clone: Read sequence stops 3 residues before the CDR3 end, and the germline J gene provides the missing end. V gene TRBV7-2 combines with J gene TRBJ1-5, with a possible D match to TRBD1 (6 bases). Germline values: CDR1 SGHTA, CDR2 FQGNSA. Trimming stripped 5 bases from V and 3 bases from J, with 11 bases between. The CDR3 runs 14 residues. The sequenced CDR3 bases are TGTGCCAGCAGCGGCAGGGGACCCAATCAGCCC. This translates into CASSGRGPNQP. From start to end, the CDR3 is CASSGRGPNQPQHF.

In the case of this clone: From the germline J gene comes the end of the CDR3, since the read stops 3 residues before it. The J gene is TRBJ2-1, the V gene TRBV6-2 or TRBV6-3; 9 nucleotides agree with TRBD2. Trimming removed 4 bases from V and 4 bases from J; junction bases left unmatched: 8. The CDR3 is made up of 16 amino acids. CDR1 MNHEY and CDR2 SVGEGT come from the germline V gene. CDR3 DNA, as far as it was read: TGTGCCAGCAGTTCTAGGTGGGCGGGGGGGTACAATGAG. Translation gives CASSSRWAGGYNE. The full CDR3 sequence reads CASSSRWAGGYNEQFF.